Listed below are T cell receptor beta chains from one sample, sequenced in a study of T cell repertoires in cytomegalovirus infection. TCRdb used MiXCR to reprocess the reads, holding one entry per CDR3 protein. The sample yields approximately 700,000 distinct CDR3 sequences, 35% seen once. Sequenced: PBMCs. The receptors come from a human donor in good health (CMV status not recorded). Some clones in this sample may be carry-over from other donors' samples. Both conserved end residues are part of each CDR3. D genes are given only for firm matches. Where a row states a size, it is once, few, many or the class of an expanded clone; other rows omit it.

j_call: TRBJ1-5; v_call: TRBV28; clone_size: .; d_call: TRBD1; cdr3_nt: TGTGCCAGCAGTTTAGTCGGGACAGGGGGAAGCAATCAGCCCCAGCATTTT; cdr3_aa: CASSLVGTGGSNQPQHF
j_call: TRBJ2-7; v_call: TRBV19; clone_size: many; d_call: .; cdr3_nt: TGTGCCAGTAGTGTGACACATACCTACGAGCAGTACTTC; cdr3_aa: CASSVTHTYEQYF
j_call: TRBJ1-2; v_call: TRBV6-5; clone_size: .; d_call: .; cdr3_nt: TGTGCCAGCAGTGTCAGGGGAACCTATGGCTACACCTTC; cdr3_aa: CASSVRGTYGYTF
j_call: TRBJ2-7; v_call: TRBV7-9; clone_size: .; d_call: .; cdr3_nt: TGTGCCAGCAGCTCCCCTTCACAGGGCGTCTCCGAGCAGTACTTC; cdr3_aa: CASSSPSQGVSEQYF
j_call: TRBJ1-2; v_call: TRBV28; clone_size: once; d_call: .; cdr3_nt: TGTGCCAGCAGTTTTAGGGGCCGCGGTGGCTACACCTTC; cdr3_aa: CASSFRGRGGYTF
j_call: TRBJ2-5; v_call: TRBV7-6; clone_size: few; d_call: .; cdr3_nt: TGTGCCAGCAGCATGGGACCCGAGCAGACCCAGTACTTC; cdr3_aa: CASSMGPEQTQYF
j_call: TRBJ1-2; v_call: TRBV7-9; clone_size: .; d_call: .; cdr3_nt: TGTGCCAGCAGCTTCGATCCGGATAACTATGGCTACACCTTC; cdr3_aa: CASSFDPDNYGYTF
j_call: TRBJ2-7; v_call: TRBV7-6; clone_size: few; d_call: .; cdr3_nt: TGTGCCAGCACCCCAGGTGGGCACGGGACGGTCTCCTACGAGCAGTACTTC; cdr3_aa: CASTPGGHGTVSYEQYF
j_call: TRBJ2-7; v_call: TRBV2; clone_size: .; d_call: .; cdr3_nt: TGTGCCAGCAGTGGGGGTCGTGTTATCCACGAGCAGTACTTC; cdr3_aa: CASSGGRVIHEQYF
j_call: TRBJ2-7; v_call: TRBV20-1; clone_size: .; d_call: .; cdr3_nt: TGCAGTGCTAGAGGCAGACGGGAGCTGGGCGAGCAGTACTTC; cdr3_aa: CSARGRRELGEQYF
j_call: TRBJ2-7; v_call: TRBV5-1; clone_size: .; d_call: .; cdr3_nt: TGCGCCAGCAGCTTCGTCGGGACACCCTCAGAAGAGCAGTACTTC; cdr3_aa: CASSFVGTPSEEQYF
j_call: TRBJ2-7; v_call: TRBV27; clone_size: few; d_call: .; cdr3_nt: TGTGCCAGCGGAAACCCTAGGGAGCAGTACTTC; cdr3_aa: CASGNPREQYF
j_call: TRBJ2-5; v_call: TRBV6-8; clone_size: .; d_call: .; cdr3_nt: TGTGCCAGCAGTTCCCCAGGCACAGAGACCCAGTACTTC; cdr3_aa: CASSSPGTETQYF
j_call: TRBJ2-7; v_call: TRBV7-3; clone_size: many; d_call: TRBD2; cdr3_nt: TGTGCCAGCAGCTTAGCGGGGGGAAGCTCCTACGAGCAGTACTTC; cdr3_aa: CASSLAGGSSYEQYF
j_call: TRBJ1-5; v_call: TRBV20-1; clone_size: .; d_call: .; cdr3_nt: TGCAGTGCTACAAAGGACGAAGGCAATCAGCCCCAGCATTTT; cdr3_aa: CSATKDEGNQPQHF
j_call: TRBJ1-2; v_call: TRBV7-2; clone_size: many; d_call: .; cdr3_nt: TGTGCCAGCAGCACGTACAGGGACTTGGGCTACACCTTC; cdr3_aa: CASSTYRDLGYTF
j_call: TRBJ1-2; v_call: TRBV20-1; clone_size: .; d_call: .; cdr3_nt: TGCAGTGCTCCGATACGCGAGGTCTCCTATGGCTACACCTTC; cdr3_aa: CSAPIREVSYGYTF
j_call: TRBJ2-7; v_call: TRBV28; clone_size: .; d_call: .; cdr3_nt: TGTGCCAGCAGTCCATGGACTAGCTCAGGGGGAGTCTACGAGCAGTACTTC; cdr3_aa: CASSPWTSSGGVYEQYF
j_call: TRBJ1-5; v_call: TRBV2; clone_size: few; d_call: .; cdr3_nt: TGTGCCAGCATGCCGGACAGTAATCAGCCCCAGCATTTT; cdr3_aa: CASMPDSNQPQHF
j_call: TRBJ1-2; v_call: TRBV27; clone_size: .; d_call: .; cdr3_nt: TGTGCCAGCAAATCCGGGGAGGGTACGGATACTAACTATGGCTACACCTTC; cdr3_aa: CASKSGEGTDTNYGYTF
j_call: TRBJ1-1; v_call: TRBV11-2; clone_size: .; d_call: .; cdr3_nt: TGTGCCAGCAGCCAACAGCGATTGCCCCACACTGAAGCTTTCTTT; cdr3_aa: CASSQQRLPHTEAFF
j_call: TRBJ1-2; v_call: TRBV5-1; clone_size: many; d_call: .; cdr3_nt: TGTGCCAGCAGTCCCGGGTCCTATGGCTACACCTTC; cdr3_aa: CASSPGSYGYTF
j_call: TRBJ1-4; v_call: TRBV10-3; clone_size: .; d_call: TRBD1; cdr3_nt: TGTGCCATCAGCGCACAGGGGGCAGAGGAAAAACTGTTTTTT; cdr3_aa: CAISAQGAEEKLFF
j_call: TRBJ1-6; v_call: TRBV28; clone_size: .; d_call: .; cdr3_nt: TGTGACAGCAGTTATGAAAGGGGCTATAATTCACCCCTCCACTTT; cdr3_aa: CDSSYERGYNSPLHF
j_call: TRBJ1-6; v_call: TRBV7-6; clone_size: .; d_call: .; cdr3_nt: TGTGCCAGCGGCGGTATCGGGGCGGTGAGCTCCTATAATTCACCCCTCCACTTT; cdr3_aa: CASGGIGAVSSYNSPLHF
j_call: TRBJ1-2; v_call: TRBV12-3/TRBV12-4; clone_size: .; d_call: .; cdr3_nt: TGTGCCAGCAGTCCGGGTGGTGGTGGCTACACCTTC; cdr3_aa: CASSPGGGGYTF
j_call: TRBJ1-2; v_call: TRBV28; clone_size: .; d_call: .; cdr3_nt: TGTGCCAGCAGTTTATTCCGGACATTAACCTATGGCTACACCTTC; cdr3_aa: CASSLFRTLTYGYTF
j_call: TRBJ2-7; v_call: TRBV19; clone_size: many; d_call: TRBD1; cdr3_nt: TGTGCCAGTAGTAGCCGGACAGGGGGCGTTTACGAGCAGTACTTC; cdr3_aa: CASSSRTGGVYEQYF
j_call: TRBJ2-1; v_call: TRBV7-9; clone_size: .; d_call: TRBD2; cdr3_nt: TGTGCCAGCAGCTTAGCGCCTAGCGGGGGCCCCTCCTACAATGAGCAGTTCTTC; cdr3_aa: CASSLAPSGGPSYNEQFF
j_call: TRBJ1-3; v_call: TRBV6-5; clone_size: .; d_call: .; cdr3_nt: TGTGCCAGCAGTTACTCCGGGGGGGGCCTCTCTGGAAACACCATATATTTT; cdr3_aa: CASSYSGGGLSGNTIYF
j_call: TRBJ2-6; v_call: TRBV28; clone_size: .; d_call: TRBD1; cdr3_nt: TGTGCCAGCAGAACAGGGGGCCTTGGGACTGGGGCCAACGTCCTGACTTTC; cdr3_aa: CASRTGGLGTGANVLTF
j_call: TRBJ2-2; v_call: TRBV15; clone_size: .; d_call: .; cdr3_nt: TGTGCCACCAGCAGAGAGTGGGGTCCATCGAACACCGGGGAGCTGTTTTTT; cdr3_aa: CATSREWGPSNTGELFF
j_call: TRBJ1-1; v_call: TRBV5-4; clone_size: once; d_call: .; cdr3_nt: TGTGCCAGCAGCTTGGAGGCGGCTGCCTTGAACACTGAAGCTTTCTTT; cdr3_aa: CASSLEAAALNTEAFF
j_call: TRBJ2-1; v_call: TRBV11-2; clone_size: many; d_call: .; cdr3_nt: TGTGCCAGCAGCTTAGGGTTTGCTTCCTACAATGAGCAGTTCTTC; cdr3_aa: CASSLGFASYNEQFF
j_call: TRBJ2-5; v_call: TRBV29-1; clone_size: .; d_call: .; cdr3_nt: TGCAGCGTTGATCTGGACGCCCAAGAGACCCAGTACTTC; cdr3_aa: CSVDLDAQETQYF
j_call: TRBJ2-3; v_call: TRBV19; clone_size: .; d_call: .; cdr3_nt: TGTGCCAGTAGTATCTCTCAGGACACAGATACGCAGTATTTT; cdr3_aa: CASSISQDTDTQYF
j_call: TRBJ2-6; v_call: TRBV7-6; clone_size: .; d_call: TRBD1; cdr3_nt: TGTGCCAGCAGCGACCGGGACAGGGGCCGCAACTCGGGGGCCAACGTCCTGACTTTC; cdr3_aa: CASSDRDRGRNSGANVLTF
j_call: TRBJ2-7; v_call: TRBV6-1; clone_size: .; d_call: TRBD1; cdr3_nt: TGTGCCAGCAGTGCGTTGGGGACAGGGGTTTACGAGCAGTACTTC; cdr3_aa: CASSALGTGVYEQYF
j_call: TRBJ1-1; v_call: TRBV5-1; clone_size: .; d_call: .; cdr3_nt: TGCGCCAGCAGCTCACACCGGTCTCTAGACAACATCAGCGAAGCTTTCTTT; cdr3_aa: CASSSHRSLDNISEAFF
j_call: TRBJ2-7; v_call: TRBV7-6; clone_size: few; d_call: .; cdr3_nt: TGTGCCAGCAGCTCGTCCTGGGGCCTCTACGAGCAGTACTTC; cdr3_aa: CASSSSWGLYEQYF
j_call: TRBJ2-2; v_call: TRBV7-2; clone_size: .; d_call: .; cdr3_nt: TGTGCCAGCAGCACCCTCTCGCGGGCCACCGGGGAGCTGTTTTTT; cdr3_aa: CASSTLSRATGELFF
j_call: TRBJ1-6; v_call: TRBV13; clone_size: .; d_call: .; cdr3_nt: TGTGCCAGCCTCCAGAGCTCCTATAATTCACCCCTCCACTTT; cdr3_aa: CASLQSSYNSPLHF
j_call: TRBJ1-2; v_call: TRBV6-8; clone_size: once; d_call: .; cdr3_nt: TGTGCCAGCAGACACAGGGCTGCGGATGGCTACACCTTC; cdr3_aa: CASRHRAADGYTF
j_call: TRBJ1-5; v_call: TRBV12-3/TRBV12-4; clone_size: few; d_call: .; cdr3_nt: TGTGCCAGCAGTTTACAGGCCAGCAATCAGCCCCAGCATTTT; cdr3_aa: CASSLQASNQPQHF
j_call: TRBJ2-1; v_call: TRBV29-1; clone_size: .; d_call: TRBD1; cdr3_nt: TGCAGCGTTGTATATACAAACAGGGGGCCCTACAATGAGCAGTTCTTC; cdr3_aa: CSVVYTNRGPYNEQFF
j_call: TRBJ2-1; v_call: TRBV13; clone_size: .; d_call: TRBD1; cdr3_nt: TGTGCCAGCAGCTTACCGACAGGGGGCTCCAATGAGCAGTTCTTC; cdr3_aa: CASSLPTGGSNEQFF
j_call: TRBJ1-1; v_call: TRBV5-1; clone_size: .; d_call: .; cdr3_nt: TGCGCCAGCAGCTTGGGAGGTTTACCGGGCAGCGGATTTGACACTGAAGCTTTCTTT; cdr3_aa: CASSLGGLPGSGFDTEAFF
j_call: TRBJ2-7; v_call: TRBV7-6; clone_size: few; d_call: .; cdr3_nt: TGTGCCAGCAGCACTTCGCCTGGCCACTACGAGCAGTACTTC; cdr3_aa: CASSTSPGHYEQYF
j_call: TRBJ2-5; v_call: TRBV5-5; clone_size: few; d_call: .; cdr3_nt: TGTGCCAGCAGCCGTCTCCTGGGGGGACAAGAGACCCAGTACTTC; cdr3_aa: CASSRLLGGQETQYF
j_call: TRBJ2-7; v_call: TRBV2; clone_size: .; d_call: .; cdr3_nt: TGTGCCAGCAGTGAAAGGCCCTCTAAGGGCTACGAGCAGTACTTC; cdr3_aa: CASSERPSKGYEQYF
j_call: TRBJ2-7; v_call: TRBV5-1; clone_size: .; d_call: TRBD2; cdr3_nt: TGCGCCAGCGCGGGGGGCGCAGCCTACGAGCAGTACTTC; cdr3_aa: CASAGGAAYEQYF
j_call: TRBJ1-1; v_call: TRBV5-6; clone_size: .; d_call: TRBD1; cdr3_nt: TGTGCCAGCAGCTTAGGACAGGAGGACACTGAAGCTTTCTTT; cdr3_aa: CASSLGQEDTEAFF
j_call: TRBJ2-3; v_call: TRBV7-9; clone_size: .; d_call: .; cdr3_nt: TGTGCCAGCAGGGGACTAACCCAACTCCACAGGGAGGAGGGGTACACAGATACGCAGTATTTT; cdr3_aa: CASRGLTQLHREEGYTDTQYF
j_call: TRBJ2-5; v_call: TRBV28; clone_size: few; d_call: TRBD2; cdr3_nt: TGTGCCAGCTCAGCCCCACTAGCGGGGGAATCGTACCAAGAGACCCAGTACTTC; cdr3_aa: CASSAPLAGESYQETQYF
j_call: TRBJ2-7; v_call: TRBV7-2; clone_size: many; d_call: TRBD2; cdr3_nt: TGTGCCAGCAGCGTTTACCTACTAGCGGGAAAGGACGAGCAGTACTTC; cdr3_aa: CASSVYLLAGKDEQYF